Shown below are 23 T cell receptor beta chains from a single sample sequenced in a study of PD-L1 blockade in urothelial cancer. Time point in this sample: peripheral blood 6 weeks after treatment start. Sequencing was performed with immunoSEQ multiplex PCR; in TCRdb, only in-frame clones are kept and a portion is missing. The data contain 100,000 to 150,000 clones, around 88% of them singletons. The sample here was PBMCs, taken around atezolizumab (anti-PD-L1) treatment. These receptors were taken from a man in his fifties with urothelial cancer.

The V and J genes are TRBV5-4 and TRBJ2-7; 10 positions match TRBD1. The CDR3 has 14 amino acids. Germline trimming cut 0 bases from V and 5 bases from J; bases unmatched to any gene: 2. In germline, CDR1 is SGHNT, CDR2 YYREEE (reference sequence). CDR3 loop: CASSLGDRGHEQYF. For the CDR3, the DNA is TGTGCCAGCAGCTTGGGGGACAGGGGCCACGAGCAGTACTTC.

V usage is TRBV2 and J usage is TRBJ1-5; possible D gene TRBD1, 5 bases. Germline V gives CDR1 SNHLY, CDR2 FYNNEI. The CDR3 runs 14 residues. V lost 8 bases and J lost 7, with 18 bases in between. The CDR3 loop is CASGAWGRRQPQHF. The CDR3 DNA reads TGTGCCAGCGGAGCCTGGGGCAGAAGACAGCCCCAGCATTTT.

This sequence joins TRBV7-9 and TRBJ2-3, with D unresolved. V lost 6 bases and J lost 1, with 14 bases in between. Germline V gives CDR1 SEHNR, CDR2 FQNEAQ (reference sequence). The CDR3 sequence is 15 residues long. CDR3 region: CASRRLELGTDTQYF. The CDR3 bases are TGTGCCAGCAGAAGACTCGAGCTCGGCACAGATACGCAGTATTTT.

The CDR3 protein is CASSFGRAGATYNEQFF. CDR3 DNA sequence: TGCGCCAGCAGCTTTGGTCGAGCGGGAGCCACCTACAATGAGCAGTTCTTC. The rearrangement uses TRBV5-1 and TRBJ2-1, with 8 bases aligning to TRBD2. The CDR3 consists of 17 residues. From germline, CDR1 is SGHRS and CDR2 YFSETQ. Trimming cost V 2 bases and J 2 bases; bases outside gene matches: 9.

The chain employs TRBV6-1 and TRBJ1-1; TRBD1 agrees at 7 bases. The CDR3 spans 14 residues. The V and J ends lost 6 bases and 1 base, in that order; junction bases with no gene match: 5. The germline V gene has CDR1 MNHNS and CDR2 SASEGT. The CDR3 region has the DNA TGTGCCAGCAGGAGGGGGACAGAGAACACTGAAGCTTTCTTT. It codes for CASRRGTENTEAFF.

This chain links TRBV15 with TRBJ2-5; 9 bases map to TRBD2. Germline CDR1 LNHNV, CDR2 YYDKDF (reference sequence). V dropped 0 bases and J dropped 4; count of bases not matched to a gene: 6. The CDR3 loop spans 16 amino acids. For the CDR3, the DNA is TGTGCCACCAGCAGAGACCCTAGCGGGACGCTAGAGACCCAGTACTTC. Encoded protein: CATSRDPSGTLETQYF.

V is TRBV29-1 and J is TRBJ2-3; TRBD2 matches 13 bases. This CDR3 is 16 amino acids long. Germline lookup yields CDR1 SQVTM and CDR2 ANQGSEA. V shed 1 base, J shed 1 base, and the junction held 2 bases outside the gene matches. The CDR3 region has the DNA TGCAGCGTTGAAGGACTAGCGGGAGGCCGCACAGATACGCAGTATTTT. Translating it yields CSVEGLAGGRTDTQYF.

The table lists this clone with a few counts. V is TRBV6-5 and J is TRBJ2-1; 9 bases are shared with TRBD2. The CDR3 length is 15 residues. Per germline, CDR1 MNHEY and CDR2 SVGAGI. V lost 2 bases and J lost 8; bases outside the gene matches: 7. This CDR3 is CASSYGSGSVYEQFF. CDR3 bases: TGTGCCAGCAGTTACGGTAGCGGGAGTGTCTATGAGCAGTTCTTC.

This chain joins TRBV6-6 and TRBJ2-3; 10 positions match TRBD2. The germline V gene has CDR1 MNHNY and CDR2 SVGAGI (reference sequence). V was pared by 2 bases and J by 8 bases, with 10 bases of the junction left unmatched. The CDR3 runs to 16 residues. The DNA for the CDR3 is TGTGCCAGCAGTTACGAGCCTAGCGGGAGTATTGGTACGCAGTATTTT. Protein sequence: CASSYEPSGSIGTQYF.

This clone was observed once. The chain links TRBV18 to TRBJ2-1; 7 nucleotides match TRBD1. The germline CDR1 and CDR2 sequences are KGHSH and LQKENI. This CDR3 region has 14 residues. The junction had 10 bases not matched to a gene; V was cut back by 4 bases and J by 10 bases. The CDR3 loop is CASSLTFGTEEQFF. CDR3 nucleotides: TGTGCCAGCTCACTGACCTTTGGGACAGAAGAGCAGTTCTTC. The variable domain in full, completed from reference TRBV18 and TRBJ2-1, reads NAGVMQNPRHLVRRRGQEARLRCSPMKGHSHVYWYRQLPEEGLKFMVYLQKENIIDESGMPKERFSAEFPKEGPSILRIQQVVRGDSAAYFCASSLTFGTEEQFFGPGTRLTVL.

This rearrangement joins TRBV7-3 to TRBJ2-3; no definite D call. CDR3 length: 15 amino acids. Trimming stripped 0 bases from V and 2 bases from J, with 9 bases between. The germline V gene encodes CDR1 SGHTA and CDR2 FQGTGA. In DNA, the CDR3 is TGTGCCAGCAGCTTAACCCGACTCGACACAGATACGCAGTATTTT. It translates to CASSLTRLDTDTQYF. The whole variable domain, remainder taken from reference TRBV7-3 and TRBJ2-3, is GAGVSQTPSNKVTEKGKYVELRCDPISGHTALYWYRQSLGQGPEFLIYFQGTGAADDSGLPNDRFFAVRPEGSVSTLKIQRTERGDSAVYLCASSLTRLDTDTQYFGPGTRLTVL.

This clone has just a few counts. The rearrangement links TRBV10-3 to TRBJ2-3; possible D gene TRBD2, 5 bases. CDR1 and CDR2 (germline): ENHRY, SYGVKD. The CDR3 has 14 amino acids. The V end lost 7 bases, the J end lost 0 bases, and 11 bases lay between the germline ends. The DNA of the CDR3 is TGTGCCATCATGGGAGCCATTAGCACAGATACGCAGTATTTT. Protein product: CAIMGAISTDTQYF.

The chain joins TRBV28 to TRBJ1-6; D call uncertain. Per germline, CDR1 MDHEN and CDR2 SYDVKM. The germline V and J ends were trimmed by 2 bases and 9 bases, with 8 bases remaining between them. The CDR3 covers 13 residues. CDR3 protein: CASSLDASSPLHF. CDR3 DNA: TGTGCCAGCAGTTTAGATGCGAGTTCACCCCTCCACTTT.

The chain joins TRBV30 to TRBJ1-6, with TRBD1 identical over 7 bases. CDR1 GTSNPN and CDR2 SVGIG come from the germline V gene (reference sequence). V lost 5 bases to trimming and J lost 7 bases; unmatched junction nucleotides: 8. The length of the CDR3 is 14 residues. CDR3 bases: TGTGCCTGGGGAGAACAGGGGTTCAATTCACCCCTCCACTTT. Translated: CAWGEQGFNSPLHF. Using reference TRBV30 and TRBJ1-6 for the parts outside the CDR3, the full variable domain is SQTIHQWPATLVQPVGSPLSLECTVEGTSNPNLYWYRQAAGRGLQLLFYSVGIGQISSEVPQNLSASRPQDRQFILSSKKLLLSDSGFYLCAWGEQGFNSPLHFGNGTRLTVT.

The genes are TRBV5-1 and TRBJ2-7, with 12 bases identical to TRBD1. J lost 7 bases, V lost 4 bases, and 6 bases had no gene match. Germline loops: CDR1 SGHRS, CDR2 YFSETQ. The CDR3 is 14 residues long. DNA for the CDR3: TGCGCCAGCAGCCAGGGACAGGGGGCGCTTGAGCAGTACTTC. Protein: CASSQGQGALEQYF.

The rearrangement joins TRBV2 to TRBJ1-6, with D perhaps TRBD1 (5 bases). Trimming pared 8 bases from V and 9 bases from J, leaving 17 bases between. Per germline, CDR1 SNHLY and CDR2 FYNNEI. CDR3 length: 14 residues. This CDR3 is CASRGQVGSSPLHF. The CDR3 DNA reads as TGTGCCAGCCGAGGACAAGTAGGTAGTTCACCCCTCCACTTT.

This chain connects TRBV7-3 to TRBJ2-2, with D maybe TRBD2 (6 bases). Germline V gene sequence: CDR1 SGHTA, CDR2 FQGTGA. This CDR3 region has 14 residues. Deletions cut 5 bases from V and 4 bases from J, with 11 bases between. CDR3 nucleotides: TGTGCCAGCAGCCCGACTAGGGGCACCGGGGAGCTGTTTTTT. Amino acids: CASSPTRGTGELFF.

This clone was detected once. This chain joins TRBV5-1 and TRBJ2-7, with 8 bases lining up with TRBD2. The germline V gene encodes CDR1 SGHRS and CDR2 YFSETQ. Trimming took 7 bases from V and 4 from J; bases not matched to a gene: 13. The CDR3 runs to 15 residues. The CDR3 region is CASSLGRSGSYEQYF. The CDR3 bases are TGCGCCAGCTCCCTGGGGCGCAGCGGGAGTTACGAGCAGTACTTC. The full variable domain, with the rest looked up from reference TRBV5-1 and TRBJ2-7, is KAGVTQTPRYLIKTRGQQVTLSCSPISGHRSVSWYQQTPGQGLQFLFEYFSETQRNKGNFPGRFSGRQFSNSRSEMNVSTLELGDSALYLCASSLGRSGSYEQYFGPGTRLTVT.

Comments on this clone: The DNA is left out, because the CDR3 cannot be placed on it with certainty; the CDR3 is given as TCRdb lists it. CDR3 residues: CASSLITGQGDFRGYTF. The rearrangement joins TRBV9 to TRBJ1-2; the listed D gene, TRBD1, was not tested against the DNA. Counting both end residues, the CDR3 totals 17 amino acids. Germline values: CDR1 SGDLS, CDR2 YYNGEE.

J is TRBJ1-1 and V is TRBV2; 12 bases line up with TRBD1. CDR1 SNHLY and CDR2 FYNNEI come from the germline V gene. The CDR3 is 17 amino acids. The trim removed 3 bases at V and 4 bases at J, leaving 9 bases unmatched. As DNA, the CDR3 is TGTGCCAGCAGTGATGAGGGGACAGGGGGCTTGGGCACTGAAGCTTTCTTT. Translated, it gives CASSDEGTGGLGTEAFF.

The chain recombines TRBV5-4 with TRBJ1-1; D is unclear. The germline gives CDR1 SGHNT, CDR2 YYREEE (reference sequence). V gave up 0 bases and J gave up 2 bases, with 8 bases separating them. The CDR3 sequence is 14 residues long. Written as DNA, the CDR3 is TGTGCCAGCAGCTTGGTACAGCAAAACACTGAAGCTTTCTTT. This gives the protein CASSLVQQNTEAFF.

This clone came up once. The V and J genes are TRBV30 and TRBJ1-5; TRBD1 agrees at 9 bases. The CDR3 loop spans 20 amino acids. CDR1 GTSNPN and CDR2 SVGIG come from the germline V gene (reference sequence). V lost 0 bases, J lost 3 bases, and 18 bases stayed unmatched. The CDR3 nucleotides are TGTGCCTGGAGTGTACTTTACGGGGACAGGGAGCCCCACATCAATCAGCCCCAGCATTTT. This codes for CAWSVLYGDREPHINQPQHF. Variable domain in full (rest from reference TRBV30 and TRBJ1-5): SQTIHQWPATLVQPVGSPLSLECTVEGTSNPNLYWYRQAAGRGLQLLFYSVGIGQISSEVPQNLSASRPQDRQFILSSKKLLLSDSGFYLCAWSVLYGDREPHINQPQHFGDGTRLSIL.

The gene calls are TRBV5-1 and TRBJ2-7; 7 bases are a match to TRBD1. The CDR3 is 14 amino acids. Losses at the gene ends were 3 bases for V and 2 bases for J; bases not matched to a gene: 5. Germline values: CDR1 SGHRS, CDR2 YFSETQ. CDR3 sequence reads: CASSSRTGTYEQYF. In nucleotides, the CDR3 is TGCGCCAGCAGCTCAAGGACAGGAACCTACGAGCAGTACTTC.